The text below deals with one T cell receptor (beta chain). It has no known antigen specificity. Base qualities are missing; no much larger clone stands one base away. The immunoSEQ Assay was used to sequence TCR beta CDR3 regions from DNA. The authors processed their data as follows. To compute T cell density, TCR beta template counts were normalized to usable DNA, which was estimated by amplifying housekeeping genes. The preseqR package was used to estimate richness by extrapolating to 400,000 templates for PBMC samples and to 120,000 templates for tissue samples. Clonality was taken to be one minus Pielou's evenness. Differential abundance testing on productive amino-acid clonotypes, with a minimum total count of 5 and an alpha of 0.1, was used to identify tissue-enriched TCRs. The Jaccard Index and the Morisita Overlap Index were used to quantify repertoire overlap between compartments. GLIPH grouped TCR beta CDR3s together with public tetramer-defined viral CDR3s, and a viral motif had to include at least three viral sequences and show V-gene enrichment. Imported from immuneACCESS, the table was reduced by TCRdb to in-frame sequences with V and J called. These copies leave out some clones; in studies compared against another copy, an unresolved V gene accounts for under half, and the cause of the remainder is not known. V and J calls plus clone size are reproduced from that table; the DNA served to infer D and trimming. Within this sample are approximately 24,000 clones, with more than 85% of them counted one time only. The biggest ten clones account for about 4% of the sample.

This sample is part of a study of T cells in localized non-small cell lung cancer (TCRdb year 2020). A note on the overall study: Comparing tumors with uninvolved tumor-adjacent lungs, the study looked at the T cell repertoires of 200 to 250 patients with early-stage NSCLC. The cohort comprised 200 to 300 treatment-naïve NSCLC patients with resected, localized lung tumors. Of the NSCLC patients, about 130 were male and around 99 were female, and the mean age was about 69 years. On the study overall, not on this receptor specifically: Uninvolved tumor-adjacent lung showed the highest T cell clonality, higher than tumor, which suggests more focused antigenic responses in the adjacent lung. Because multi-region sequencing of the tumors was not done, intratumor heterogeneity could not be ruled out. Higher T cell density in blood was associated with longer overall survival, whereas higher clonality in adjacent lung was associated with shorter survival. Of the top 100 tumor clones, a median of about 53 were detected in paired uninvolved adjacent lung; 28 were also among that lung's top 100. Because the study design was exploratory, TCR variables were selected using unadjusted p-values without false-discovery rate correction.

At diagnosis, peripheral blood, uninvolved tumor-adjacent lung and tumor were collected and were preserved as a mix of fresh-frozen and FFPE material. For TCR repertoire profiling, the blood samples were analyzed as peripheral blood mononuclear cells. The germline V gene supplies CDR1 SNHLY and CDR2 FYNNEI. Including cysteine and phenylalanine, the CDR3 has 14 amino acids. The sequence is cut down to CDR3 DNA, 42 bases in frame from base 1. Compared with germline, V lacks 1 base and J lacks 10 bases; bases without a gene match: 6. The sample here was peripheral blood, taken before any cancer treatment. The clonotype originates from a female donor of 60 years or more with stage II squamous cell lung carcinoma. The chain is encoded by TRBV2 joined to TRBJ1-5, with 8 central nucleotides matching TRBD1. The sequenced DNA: TGTGCCAGCAGTGAAGGTCGGACAGGGTTCCCCCAGCATTTT. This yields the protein CASSEGRTGFPQHF.